The clone carrying this TCR beta chain was seen many times. Its antigen is unidentified. This sample is part of a study of CD8+CD57+ T cells in acquired aplastic anemia. Looking at the study overall: Sorted CD4+ and CD8+ cells gave an average of 3.2 ug of DNA. Study conclusions and caveats: Researchers report that around 31 CD8+ CDR3 sequences appeared in both patients and controls. CD8+ Simpson's diversity showed no significant patient-control difference.

The use of genomic DNA as template underpinned the TCR beta VDJ and CDR3 profiling. Each CDR3 protein gets one entry after TCRdb re-called the reads with MiXCR. The repertoire holds hundreds of thousands of distinct CDR3 sequences, with around 60% as singletons. The V gene's germline CDR1 is SGHRS and CDR2 YFSETQ. The CDR3 runs 14 residues. Trimming cost V 9 bases and J 3 bases; bases outside gene matches: 1. The chain combines TRBV5-1 with TRBJ2-2; 14 bases line up with TRBD2. Sequences were obtained from sorted CD4+, CD8+, or CD8+CD57+ T cells (not recorded which) from PBMCs. The TCR originated in a human donor with severe aplastic anemia or a healthy control (not recorded which). CDR3 in amino acids: CATGLAGDTGELFF. In DNA form, the CDR3 reads TGCGCCACGGGACTAGCGGGGGACACCGGGGAGCTGTTTTTT.